The rows below give T cell receptor beta chains drawn from one sample of a study of T and B cells in COVID-19 patients. A single record per CDR3 protein comes from TCRdb applying MiXCR to the multiplex PCR reads. The table has a few thousand distinct CDR3 sequences, roughly 27% seen once. Sequenced: blood. These receptors originate from a human donor with active COVID-19. CDR3s include the opening cysteine and the closing phenylalanine or tryptophan. A D gene is named only where the DNA matches it firmly. Clone size is stated in some rows and not others, as once, few, many or a class when expanded.

length	V	J	size	D	CDR3	DNA
17	TRBV5-1	TRBJ2-2	medium-sized	.	CASSVPLAGTSTGELFF	TGCGCCAGCAGCGTACCGTTGGCCGGGACGAGCACCGGGGAGCTGTTTTTT
15	TRBV29-1	TRBJ2-3	.	TRBD2	CSVENSGGASDTQYF	TGCAGCGTTGAGAATAGCGGGGGGGCCTCAGATACGCAGTATTTT
14	TRBV30	TRBJ1-2	medium-sized	.	CAWKAGYKNYGYTF	TGTGCCTGGAAGGCGGGGTATAAGAACTATGGCTACACCTTC
14	TRBV6-2/TRBV6-3	TRBJ2-3	medium-sized	.	CATDIPPGADTQYF	TGTGCCACCGATATACCCCCAGGGGCAGATACGCAGTATTTT
13	TRBV12-3/TRBV12-4	TRBJ2-5	medium-sized	.	CASRTQGAETQYF	TGTGCCAGCAGGACACAGGGAGCGGAGACCCAGTACTTC
12	TRBV7-9	TRBJ1-6	few	.	CASSGGYSPLHF	TGTGCCAGCAGCGGGGGTTATTCACCCCTCCACTTT
18	TRBV5-5	TRBJ2-2	.	TRBD2	CASSLGLAGGSNTGELFF	TGTGCCAGCAGCTTGGGACTAGCGGGAGGATCGAACACCGGGGAGCTGTTTTTT
14	TRBV5-6	TRBJ1-1	.	TRBD1	CASSLGRGRTEAFF	TGTGCCAGCAGCTTGGGCAGGGGGCGAACTGAAGCTTTCTTT
15	TRBV7-2	TRBJ2-3	few	TRBD2	CASSSGLAGTDTQYF	TGTGCCAGCAGCTCAGGACTAGCGGGCACAGATACGCAGTATTTT
14	TRBV5-5	TRBJ1-4	medium-sized	.	CASSKQATNEKLFF	TGTGCCAGCAGCAAACAGGCAACTAATGAAAAACTGTTTTTT
17	TRBV11-2	TRBJ2-2	.	.	CASSPQTRTGLTGELFF	TGTGCCAGCAGCCCCCAGACCCGAACCGGGTTGACCGGGGAGCTGTTTTTT
15	TRBV6-1	TRBJ2-7	many	TRBD2	CASAGGTSGNYEQYF	TGTGCCAGCGCTGGTGGGACTAGCGGTAATTACGAGCAGTACTTC
16	TRBV6-1	TRBJ2-7	few	TRBD2	CASSGSASGVSYEQYF	TGTGCCAGCAGTGGGTCGGCTAGCGGGGTCTCCTACGAGCAGTACTTC
14	TRBV19	TRBJ2-2	medium-sized	TRBD1	CATSGTGNTGELFF	TGTGCCACCTCCGGGACAGGGAACACCGGGGAGCTGTTTTTT
15	TRBV6-1	TRBJ1-4	.	.	CASSEAGRLNEKLFF	TGTGCCAGCAGTGAAGCCGGGCGGTTGAATGAAAAACTGTTTTTT
16	TRBV19	TRBJ2-5	medium-sized	TRBD2	CASSPSPAGVQETQYF	TGTGCCAGTAGTCCTTCCCCAGCGGGGGTCCAAGAGACCCAGTACTTC
12	TRBV7-6	TRBJ2-5	many	.	CASSLGQETQYF	TGTGCCAGCAGCTTAGGGCAAGAGACCCAGTACTTC
15	TRBV6-5	TRBJ1-5	many	.	CASSKAEGQNQPQHF	TGTGCCAGCAGTAAGGCAGAGGGGCAGAATCAGCCCCAGCATTTT
13	TRBV6-5	TRBJ2-7	.	.	CASSLAGTYEQYF	TGTGCCAGCAGTTTGGCGGGAACCTACGAGCAGTACTTC
19	TRBV19	TRBJ2-2	.	TRBD2	CASSAGTSGRARNTGELFF	TGTGCCAGTAGTGCGGGGACTAGCGGGAGGGCCCGGAACACCGGGGAGCTGTTTTTT
14	TRBV28	TRBJ1-5	.	.	CASSGGQGYQPQHF	TGTGCCAGCAGTGGGGGGCAGGGATATCAGCCCCAGCATTTT
13	TRBV5-4	TRBJ1-2	.	TRBD1	CASGTGTDRGYTF	TGTGCCAGCGGAACCGGGACAGACCGTGGCTACACCTTC
14	TRBV20-1	TRBJ2-1	.	.	CSARRRDAYNEQFF	TGCAGTGCTAGACGGCGGGATGCCTACAATGAGCAGTTCTTC
16	TRBV6-6	TRBJ1-6	medium-sized	.	CASSYSRDIPNSPLHF	TGTGCCAGCAGTTACTCGAGGGACATTCCGAATTCACCCCTCCACTTT
13	TRBV20-1	TRBJ2-3	.	TRBD2	CSARAGGLDTQYF	TGCAGTGCTCGGGCGGGGGGGCTAGATACGCAGTATTTT
14	TRBV4-3	TRBJ2-1	.	.	CASSPWTSYNEQFF	TGCGCCAGCAGCCCCTGGACATCCTACAATGAGCAGTTCTTC
15	TRBV5-1	TRBJ2-5	few	.	CASSLTAGQRETQYF	TGCGCCAGCAGCTTGACAGCGGGTCAACGGGAGACCCAGTACTTC
15	TRBV6-5	TRBJ2-4	medium-sized	.	CASSYDQRGKNIQYF	TGTGCCAGCAGTTACGACCAAAGGGGCAAAAACATTCAGTACTTC
15	TRBV30	TRBJ1-6	many	.	CAWSLIQGENSPLHF	TGTGCCTGGAGTCTTATACAGGGTGAAAATTCACCCCTCCACTTT
12	TRBV29-1	TRBJ1-1	many	.	CSVVGPNTEAFF	TGCAGCGTTGTAGGTCCGAACACTGAAGCTTTCTTT
15	TRBV28	TRBJ1-1	.	.	CASSSFGFANTEAFF	TGTGCCAGCAGTTCCTTCGGGTTTGCGAACACTGAAGCTTTCTTT
14	TRBV6-1	TRBJ2-3	medium-sized	.	CASRLDRRTDTQYF	TGTGCCAGCAGGCTCGACAGACGCACAGATACGCAGTATTTT